These T cell receptor beta chains were read from a single sample in a study of cytotoxic CD8 clonotypes in ibrutinib-treated CLL. Method: immunoSEQ multiplex PCR; TCRdb's copy keeps in-frame clones and lacks some. Of under 150,000 clones listed, less than 90% are singletons. The specimen was PBMCs, collected after 24 months of ibrutinib treatment. These receptors were collected from a human donor with chronic lymphocytic leukemia. Both conserved end residues are part of each CDR3. The D gene is left open where the match is weak. Clone size is stated in some rows and not others, as once, few, many or a class when expanded.

clone size: NA
V gene: TRBV18
J gene: TRBJ2-3
D gene: NA
CDR3 DNA: TGTGCCAGCTCACCGAGACTCTCCGACAAACACGCTAGCACAGATACGCAGTATTTT
CDR3 protein: CASSPRLSDKHASTDTQYF

clone size: NA
V gene: TRBV5-1
J gene: TRBJ2-7
D gene: TRBD1
CDR3 DNA: TGCGCCAGCAGCTCCCGGGACAGTGAAATCCACGAGCAGTACTTC
CDR3 protein: CASSSRDSEIHEQYF

clone size: once
V gene: TRBV18
J gene: TRBJ1-4
D gene: TRBD1
CDR3 DNA: TGTGCCAGCTCACCGGGGACAGGTCAGAATGAAAAACTGTTTTTT
CDR3 protein: CASSPGTGQNEKLFF

clone size: NA
V gene: TRBV18
J gene: TRBJ1-4
D gene: NA
CDR3 DNA: TGTGCCAGCTCACCATCTACGGGGGCGCAGGAAAAACTGTTTTTT
CDR3 protein: CASSPSTGAQEKLFF

clone size: NA
V gene: TRBV6-5
J gene: TRBJ1-1
D gene: NA
CDR3 DNA: TGTGCCAGCAGTTACTCTACGCCGGGGGAAGCTTTCTTT
CDR3 protein: CASSYSTPGEAFF

clone size: once
V gene: TRBV5-1
J gene: TRBJ1-1
D gene: NA
CDR3 DNA: TGCGCCAGCAGCCCGCTGGGGGGGAACATGAACACTGAAGCTTTCTTT
CDR3 protein: CASSPLGGNMNTEAFF

clone size: few
V gene: TRBV28
J gene: TRBJ1-6
D gene: NA
CDR3 DNA: TGTGCCAGCGGGGGGGGGAATTCACCCCTCCACTTT
CDR3 protein: CASGGGNSPLHF

clone size: NA
V gene: TRBV19
J gene: TRBJ2-2
D gene: TRBD1
CDR3 DNA: TGTGCCAGTAGCACAGGGGGCACCGGGGAGCTGTTTTTT
CDR3 protein: CASSTGGTGELFF

clone size: few
V gene: TRBV6-1
J gene: TRBJ2-3
D gene: NA
CDR3 DNA: TGTGCCAGCAGTGAAGAAAGAGGTAGCACAGATACGCAGTATTTT
CDR3 protein: CASSEERGSTDTQYF

clone size: NA
V gene: TRBV28
J gene: TRBJ2-6
D gene: NA
CDR3 DNA: TGTGCCAGCAGTGTCACGGGGTTAGGGGCCAACGTCCTGACTTTC
CDR3 protein: CASSVTGLGANVLTF

clone size: NA
V gene: TRBV6-6
J gene: TRBJ1-2
D gene: NA
CDR3 DNA: TGTGCCAGCAGTCCCGACTCGGGGGGGCTGGGTGGCTACACCTTC
CDR3 protein: CASSPDSGGLGGYTF

clone size: NA
V gene: TRBV5-1
J gene: TRBJ1-1
D gene: TRBD1
CDR3 DNA: TGCGCCAGCAGCTTTTCAGGGGGCGCGGGGAACACTGAAGCTTTCTTT
CDR3 protein: CASSFSGGAGNTEAFF

clone size: NA
V gene: TRBV5-1
J gene: TRBJ2-7
D gene: NA
CDR3 DNA: TGCGCCAGCAGCTTGGCTGGGGGCAGGTTCGAGCAGTACTTC
CDR3 protein: CASSLAGGRFEQYF

clone size: few
V gene: TRBV7-2
J gene: TRBJ1-1
D gene: NA
CDR3 DNA: TGTGCCAGCAGCTTAAGGTCACCCACTGAAGCTTTCTTT
CDR3 protein: CASSLRSPTEAFF

clone size: NA
V gene: TRBV9
J gene: TRBJ2-2
D gene: NA
CDR3 DNA: TGTGCCAGCAGGCGGGGTGACACCGGGGAGCTGTTTTTT
CDR3 protein: CASRRGDTGELFF

clone size: NA
V gene: TRBV19
J gene: TRBJ2-7
D gene: NA
CDR3 DNA: TGTGCCAGTAGTATGGAGGGGCTCTCTCGGACCGAGCAGTACTTC
CDR3 protein: CASSMEGLSRTEQYF

clone size: NA
V gene: TRBV5-4
J gene: TRBJ2-7
D gene: NA
CDR3 DNA: TGTGCCAGCAGCTTGGACGGCGGGGCATCCTACGAGCAGTACTTC
CDR3 protein: CASSLDGGASYEQYF